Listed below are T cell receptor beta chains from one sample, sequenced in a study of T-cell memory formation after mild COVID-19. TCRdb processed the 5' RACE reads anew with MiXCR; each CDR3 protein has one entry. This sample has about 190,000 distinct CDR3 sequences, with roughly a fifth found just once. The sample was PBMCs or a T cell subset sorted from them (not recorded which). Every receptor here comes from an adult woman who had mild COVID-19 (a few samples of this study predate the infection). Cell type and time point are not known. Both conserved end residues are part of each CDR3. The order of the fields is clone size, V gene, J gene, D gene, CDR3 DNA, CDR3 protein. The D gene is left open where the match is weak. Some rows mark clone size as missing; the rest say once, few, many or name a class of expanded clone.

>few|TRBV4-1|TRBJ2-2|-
TGCGCCAGCAGCCCTCACGGTGGATCGAACACCGGGGAGCTGTTTTTT
CASSPHGGSNTGELFF
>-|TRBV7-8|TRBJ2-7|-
TGTGCCAGCAGCCTAGAACCGAGCTCCTACGAGCAGTACTTC
CASSLEPSSYEQYF
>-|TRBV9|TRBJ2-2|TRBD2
TGCGCTAGCGGGAACACCGGGGAGCTGTTTTTT
CASGNTGELFF
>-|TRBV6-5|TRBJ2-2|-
TGTGTCAGCAGCTCAGGACCGGACGATCACATCGGGGAGCTGTTTTTT
CVSSSGPDDHIGELFF
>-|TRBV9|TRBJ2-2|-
TGTGCCAGCAGCGTTCACCGGGGATCGAACACCGGGGAGCTGTTTTTT
CASSVHRGSNTGELFF
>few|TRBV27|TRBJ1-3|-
TGTGCCAGCAGTCCCTCCGGACCCACTGGAAACACCATATATTTT
CASSPSGPTGNTIYF
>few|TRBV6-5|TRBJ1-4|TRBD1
TGTGCCAGCAGCATCAGGGGGGTCGGGGAAAAACTGTTTTTT
CASSIRGVGEKLFF
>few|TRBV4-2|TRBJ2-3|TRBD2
TGTGCCAGCAGCCAAGAAGCAATCATAGCGGGAATGGCAGATACGCAGTATTTT
CASSQEAIIAGMADTQYF
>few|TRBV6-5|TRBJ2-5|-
TGTGCCAGCAGTTACTCTTGGGTCCAAGAGACCCAGTACTTC
CASSYSWVQETQYF
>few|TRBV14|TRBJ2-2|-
TGTGCCAGCAGCCACGTCCTCGAGGAGCTGTTTTTT
CASSHVLEELFF
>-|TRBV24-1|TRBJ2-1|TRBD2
TGTGCCACCAGTGATGTAGCGGGGGGGCCTAAGGTCTTC
CATSDVAGGPKVF
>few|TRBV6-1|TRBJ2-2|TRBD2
TGTGCCAGCAGCGCGGGACTAGAAGGACCCGGGGAGCTGTTTTTT
CASSAGLEGPGELFF
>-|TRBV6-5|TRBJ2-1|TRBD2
TGTGCCAGCAGTTACTCAACAGCGGGATTTTACAATGAGCAGTTCTTC
CASSYSTAGFYNEQFF
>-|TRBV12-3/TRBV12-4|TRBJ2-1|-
TGTGCCAGCAGCCCAGGGACTGCCAATGAGCAGTTCTTC
CASSPGTANEQFF
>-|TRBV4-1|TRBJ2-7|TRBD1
TGCGCCAGCAGCCAAGCCACAGGGGGATACGAGCAGTACTTC
CASSQATGGYEQYF
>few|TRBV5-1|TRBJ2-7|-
TGCGCCAGCAGCTTAGGATCAGGAATCTACGAGCAGTACTTC
CASSLGSGIYEQYF
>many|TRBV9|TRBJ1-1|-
TGTGCCAGCAGCCTCCTTCAGGGCGCTGAAGCTTTCTTT
CASSLLQGAEAFF
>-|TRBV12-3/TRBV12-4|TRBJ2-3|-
TGTGCCAGCAGTTTACGCGGGGCCCGCACAGATACGCAGTATTTT
CASSLRGARTDTQYF
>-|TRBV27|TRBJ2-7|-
TGTGCCAGCAGTTTAGAGGGCAGTAGGTACTACGAGCAGTACTTC
CASSLEGSRYYEQYF
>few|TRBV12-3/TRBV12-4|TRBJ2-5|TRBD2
TGTGCCAGCAGTCCCTCGGGACTAGCGCACCAAGAGACCCAGTACTTC
CASSPSGLAHQETQYF
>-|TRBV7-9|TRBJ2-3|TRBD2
TGTGCCAGCAGCTTAGGAGTAGCGGGGCGCACAGATACGCAGTATTTT
CASSLGVAGRTDTQYF
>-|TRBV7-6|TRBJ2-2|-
TGTGCCAGCAGCTTAGGGCAGGGGACGAACACCGGGGAGCTGTTTTTT
CASSLGQGTNTGELFF
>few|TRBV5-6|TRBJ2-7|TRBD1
TGTGCCAGCAGCTTGGAGACAGGGATTGGCGAGCAGTACTTC
CASSLETGIGEQYF
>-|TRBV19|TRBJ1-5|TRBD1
TGTGCCAGTAGTCTAGCTAGGGGACAGGTCAATCAGCCCCAGCATTTT
CASSLARGQVNQPQHF
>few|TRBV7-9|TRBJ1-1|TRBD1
TGTGCCAGCAGCCAACCGGGACAGGGTGGATGGGTCGGTGAAGCTTTCTTT
CASSQPGQGGWVGEAFF
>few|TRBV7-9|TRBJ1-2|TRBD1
TGTGCCAGCAGCCCCACCCGCGCAGGGGGCGGCTACACCTTC
CASSPTRAGGGYTF
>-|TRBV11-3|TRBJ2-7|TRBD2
TGTGCCAGCAGCTCCAGAGAGCGGGGGGCCGTCTACGAGCAGTACTTC
CASSSRERGAVYEQYF
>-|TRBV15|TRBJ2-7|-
TGTGCCACCAGTGTACAGGGTCGGTCCTACGAGCAGTACTTC
CATSVQGRSYEQYF
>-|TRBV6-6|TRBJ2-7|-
TGTGCCAGCAGTTACACCGGCCGTGCCGAGCAGTACTTC
CASSYTGRAEQYF
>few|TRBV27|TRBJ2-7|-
TGTGCCAGCGGATTGCGTTCTACCTACGAGCAGTACTTC
CASGLRSTYEQYF
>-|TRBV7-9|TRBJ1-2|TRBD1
TGTGCCAGCAGCCAGGGACAGGCCAGTAACTATGGCTACACCTTC
CASSQGQASNYGYTF
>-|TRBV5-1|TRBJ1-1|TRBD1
TGCGCCAGCAGCTTAACAGGGGGCGGACCTGAAGCTTTCTTT
CASSLTGGGPEAFF
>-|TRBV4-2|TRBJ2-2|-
TGTGCCAGCAGCCAAGTAAATACGGGATGGGGGGAGCTGTTTTTT
CASSQVNTGWGELFF
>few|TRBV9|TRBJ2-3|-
TGTGCCAGCAGCCCGCTGACGGGCACAGATACGCAGTATTTT
CASSPLTGTDTQYF
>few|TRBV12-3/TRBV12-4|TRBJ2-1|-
TGTGCCAGCTCCCCTGGGCAGTTCAATGAGCAGTTCTTC
CASSPGQFNEQFF
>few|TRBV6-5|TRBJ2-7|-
TGTGCCAGCGCTCAATTGGCCGGGGGCTCCTACGAGCAGTACTTC
CASAQLAGGSYEQYF
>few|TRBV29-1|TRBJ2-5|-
TGCAGCGTTGAACAGGAACAAGAGACCCAGTACTTC
CSVEQEQETQYF
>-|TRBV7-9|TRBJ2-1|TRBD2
TGTGCCAGCAGCCGTCTGGGCGGGACTAGCAATGAGCAGTTCTTC
CASSRLGGTSNEQFF
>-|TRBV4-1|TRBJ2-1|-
TGCGCCAGCAGCCAAGAAGGTATTCATGAGCAGTTCTTC
CASSQEGIHEQFF
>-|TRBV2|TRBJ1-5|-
TGTGCCAGCAGCGACATGGACCAGCTGAATCAGCCCCAGCATTTT
CASSDMDQLNQPQHF
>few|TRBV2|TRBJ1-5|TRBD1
TGTGCCAGCAGTGAGTCCCGGGACAGTACGCATAGCAATCAGCCCCAGCATTTT
CASSESRDSTHSNQPQHF
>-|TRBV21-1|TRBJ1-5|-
TGTGCCAGCAGTTTAAGTCCCCAGCATTTT
CASSLSPQHF
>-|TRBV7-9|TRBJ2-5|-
TGTGCCAGCAGCTCCCCCCCGGGGCATGGAGAGACCCAGTACTTC
CASSSPPGHGETQYF
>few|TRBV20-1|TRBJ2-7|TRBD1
TGCAGTGCTAGAGATGGACAGGGTGTTAACTACGAGCAGTACTTC
CSARDGQGVNYEQYF
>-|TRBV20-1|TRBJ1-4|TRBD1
TGCAGTGCCACCTCCGAAGGGGGCGCATCAACTAATGAAAAACTGTTTTTT
CSATSEGGASTNEKLFF
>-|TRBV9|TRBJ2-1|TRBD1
TGTGCCAGCAGCGTTGTGGGACAGGACAATGAGCAGTTCTTC
CASSVVGQDNEQFF
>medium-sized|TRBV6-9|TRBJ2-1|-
TGTGCCAGCAGTTTAGAGGGGAGCTCCTACAATGAGCAGTTCTTC
CASSLEGSSYNEQFF
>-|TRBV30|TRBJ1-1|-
TGTGCCTGGAGTGGAGTGACGAACACTGAAGCTTTCTTT
CAWSGVTNTEAFF
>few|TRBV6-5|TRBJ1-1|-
TGTGCCAGCAGGACGGGCACTGAAGCTTTCTTT
CASRTGTEAFF
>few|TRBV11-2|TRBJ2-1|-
TGTGCCAGCAGCTTAGATGGCCAGGGGCATCGCAATGAGCAGTTCTTC
CASSLDGQGHRNEQFF
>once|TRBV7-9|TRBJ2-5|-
TGTGCCAGCAGCTACGCCGGGAGCAGTCAAGAGACCCAGTACTTC
CASSYAGSSQETQYF
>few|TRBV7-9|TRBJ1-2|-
TGTGCCAGCAGCTCCTCGACCGAGGCCTATGGCTACACCTTC
CASSSSTEAYGYTF